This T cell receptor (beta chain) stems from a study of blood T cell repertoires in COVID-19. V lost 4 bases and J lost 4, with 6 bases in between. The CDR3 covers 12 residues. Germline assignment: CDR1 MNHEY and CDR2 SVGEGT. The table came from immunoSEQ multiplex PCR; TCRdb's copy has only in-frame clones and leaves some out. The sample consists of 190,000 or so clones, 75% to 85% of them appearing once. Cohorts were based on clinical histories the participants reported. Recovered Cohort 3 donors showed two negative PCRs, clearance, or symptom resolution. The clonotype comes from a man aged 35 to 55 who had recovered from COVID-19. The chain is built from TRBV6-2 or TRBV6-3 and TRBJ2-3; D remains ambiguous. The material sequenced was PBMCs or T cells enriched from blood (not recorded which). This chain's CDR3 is CASSSPPDTQYF. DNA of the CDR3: TGTGCCAGCAGTTCCCCTCCAGATACGCAGTATTTT.